Listed below are T cell receptor beta chains from one sample, sequenced in a study of blood T cell repertoires in COVID-19. The protocol was immunoSEQ multiplex PCR, while the TCRdb copy is restricted to in-frame clones and leaves out a portion. Of around 200,000 clones in the sample, more than 70% were seen once. The source material was PBMCs or T cells enriched from blood (not recorded which). The receptors here all came from a woman aged 40 to 50 with acute COVID-19. Both conserved end residues are part of each CDR3. The D gene is left open where the match is weak. The listing skips clone size in some rows; elsewhere it reads once, few, many or a size class.

clone size | J gene | D gene | V gene | CDR3 DNA | CDR3 protein
. | TRBJ1-1 | . | TRBV3-1/TRBV3-2 | TGTGCCAGCAGCCAAGACAGGTTTCCCACTGAAGCTTTCTTT | CASSQDRFPTEAFF
. | TRBJ1-1 | . | TRBV2 | TGTGCCAGCGGAGCCATCCTACCGAACACTGAAGCTTTCTTT | CASGAILPNTEAFF
once | TRBJ1-2 | TRBD1 | TRBV30 | TGTGCCTGGTTCCAGGGGACAGCGACTGGGAACTATGGCTACACCTTC | CAWFQGTATGNYGYTF
. | TRBJ1-4 | TRBD1 | TRBV4-1 | TGCGCCAGCAGCCCGGGGACAGGGGTTGAAAAACTGTTTTTT | CASSPGTGVEKLFF
. | TRBJ2-3 | TRBD1 | TRBV7-3 | TGTGCCAGCAGCGAACAGGGGGCGCGGACAGATACGCAGTATTTT | CASSEQGARTDTQYF
. | TRBJ2-2 | TRBD2 | TRBV5-1 | TGCGCCAGCAGCTTCGGACTAGCGGGAGGGCCCGGGGAGCTGTTTTTT | CASSFGLAGGPGELFF
. | TRBJ1-2 | . | TRBV5-6 | TGTGCCAGCAGCCCGCCAGGCCCATCCCCAAACTATGGCTACACCTTC | CASSPPGPSPNYGYTF
. | TRBJ1-1 | . | TRBV5-1 | TGCGCCAGCAGTCAAGACAGGAGGACTGAAGCTTTCTTT | CASSQDRRTEAFF
. | TRBJ2-2 | TRBD1 | TRBV7-9 | TGTGCCAGCACCTTTGGGGACAGTAACACCGGGGAGCTGTTTTTT | CASTFGDSNTGELFF
. | TRBJ1-5 | . | TRBV3-1/TRBV3-2 | TGTGCCAGCAGCCAAGACCCGCGGCAGCCCCAGCATTTT | CASSQDPRQPQHF
. | TRBJ1-6 | TRBD1 | TRBV5-1 | TGCGCCAGCAGTCTGGGGACAGGGAAGAATTCACCCCTCCACTTT | CASSLGTGKNSPLHF
. | TRBJ2-7 | TRBD2 | TRBV30 | TGTGCCTGGACTATTTCTAGCGGGGCCGGGTACGAGCAGTACTTC | CAWTISSGAGYEQYF
. | TRBJ2-3 | TRBD2 | TRBV7-3 | TGTGCCAGCAGCTTAGGGCTAGCGGGGGGGTCTGGAGATACGCAGTATTTT | CASSLGLAGGSGDTQYF
. | TRBJ2-7 | TRBD2 | TRBV4-3 | TGCGCCAGCAGCCAAGGGCTAGCGGATAGCTCCTACGAGCAGTACTTC | CASSQGLADSSYEQYF
. | TRBJ2-4 | TRBD1 | TRBV5-4 | TGTGCCAGCAGCTTGGGTCAGGGGGTGCCCCAGGGCATTCAGTACTTC | CASSLGQGVPQGIQYF
. | TRBJ2-4 | TRBD1 | TRBV3-1/TRBV3-2 | TGTGCCAGCAGCCTTCGCCGGGACAGGGAGCCCGAGGTCCAGTACTTC | CASSLRRDREPEVQYF
few | TRBJ1-5 | TRBD1 | TRBV27 | TGTGCCAGCAGACAGGGGGCGCGGGTAAGCAATCAGCCCCAGCATTTT | CASRQGARVSNQPQHF
. | TRBJ2-5 | TRBD1 | TRBV29-1 | TGCAGCGGTGGACAGGGCGGAAGGGAGACCCAGTACTTC | CSGGQGGRETQYF
. | TRBJ2-2 | . | TRBV27 | TGTGCCAGCAGTTTATTACCGGGAGCCACCGGGGAGCTGTTTTTT | CASSLLPGATGELFF
. | TRBJ1-1 | . | TRBV30 | TGTGCCTGGAGTGTCGCCAGGGCCGAAGCTTTCTTT | CAWSVARAEAFF
. | TRBJ2-7 | TRBD1 | TRBV28 | TGTGCCAGCAGTCAGCCGGGACAGGGATTTTACGAGCAGTACTTC | CASSQPGQGFYEQYF
. | TRBJ1-1 | . | TRBV6-6 | TGTGCCAGCAGTCTAGACAACTTTCGTGGGGCTTTCTTT | CASSLDNFRGAFF
few | TRBJ1-4 | . | TRBV12-3/TRBV12-4 | TGTGCCAGCAGTTTCCGGCAGGGTGAAAAACTGTTTTTT | CASSFRQGEKLFF
once | TRBJ2-5 | . | TRBV28 | TGTGCCAGCACCCGAGCCGGGGGAGCGGGCGAGACCCAGTACTTC | CASTRAGGAGETQYF
. | TRBJ1-2 | . | TRBV7-9 | TGTGCCAGCAGCTCCCAGACGGGTAACTATGGCTACACCTTC | CASSSQTGNYGYTF
. | TRBJ1-3 | TRBD1 | TRBV18 | TGTGCCAGCTCACGACCGACAGGGGGCAAAAACACCATGTATTTT | CASSRPTGGKNTMYF
. | TRBJ1-6 | . | TRBV7-3 | TGTGCCAGCAGCACATCCGGGACACAAAATTCACCCCTCCACTTT | CASSTSGTQNSPLHF
. | TRBJ1-3 | TRBD1 | TRBV5-1 | TGCGCCAGCAGCTTGGTTGGACAGGGAATGGGAAACACCATATATTTT | CASSLVGQGMGNTIYF
. | TRBJ2-3 | . | TRBV30 | TGTGCCTGGAGTGTACTCGGAGATACGCAGTATTTT | CAWSVLGDTQYF
. | TRBJ1-5 | . | TRBV21-1 | TGTGCCAGCAGCAGGCAACCGGGACAGGGGCCCAATCAGCCCCAGCATTTT | CASSRQPGQGPNQPQHF
many | TRBJ2-2 | . | TRBV19 | TGTGCCAGTAGATGGACTGGGCGGAACACCGGGGAGCTGTTTTTT | CASRWTGRNTGELFF
. | TRBJ1-5 | TRBD1 | TRBV19 | TGTGCCAGTAGTATAGAGGGACAGGGGGCTCCCCAGCATTTT | CASSIEGQGAPQHF
. | TRBJ1-2 | TRBD1 | TRBV29-1 | TGCAGCGTTGAGCTCACAGGGGGACCTTACACCTTC | CSVELTGGPYTF
. | TRBJ2-5 | . | TRBV6-1 | TGTGCCAGCAGTGAAGACTGGGCAAACCAAGAGACCCAGTACTTC | CASSEDWANQETQYF
. | TRBJ2-1 | . | TRBV24-1 | TGTGCCACCAGTGATCTACCGGACCGAGGGAATGAGCAGTTCTTC | CATSDLPDRGNEQFF
. | TRBJ2-7 | . | TRBV5-5 | TGTGCCAGCAGCAATCCCACAGATTACGAGCAGTACTTC | CASSNPTDYEQYF
. | TRBJ2-7 | TRBD2 | TRBV4-3 | TGCGCCAGCAGCCAAGATCTCGAACTAGCGGGAGTTGTAGAGCAGTACTTC | CASSQDLELAGVVEQYF
. | TRBJ2-5 | . | TRBV5-4 | TGTGCCAGCAGCCTTACGATCAGGGGAGAGACCCAGTACTTC | CASSLTIRGETQYF
. | TRBJ2-2 | . | TRBV5-1 | TGCGCCAGCAGCCCGCGCCTGACAGGATTTAACACCGGGGAGCTGTTTTTT | CASSPRLTGFNTGELFF
. | TRBJ2-1 | TRBD2 | TRBV6-1 | TGTGCCAGCAGTGACGGCGCGGGAGTACGTAGGAGTGAGCAGTTCTTC | CASSDGAGVRRSEQFF
many | TRBJ1-3 | TRBD1 | TRBV28 | TGTGCCAGCAGTTTATGGGTTAGGGGGCTCGATGGAAACACCATATATTTT | CASSLWVRGLDGNTIYF
few | TRBJ1-6 | . | TRBV30 | TGTGCCTGGAGATCACAGTCTAACAATTCACCCCTCCACTTT | CAWRSQSNNSPLHF
once | TRBJ2-7 | . | TRBV28 | TGTGCCAGCACGGCGGGGATCTCCTACGAGCAGTACTTC | CASTAGISYEQYF
. | TRBJ2-7 | . | TRBV4-1 | TGCGCCAGCAGCCAAGATAAATCTACCTACGAGCAGTACTTC | CASSQDKSTYEQYF
. | TRBJ1-4 | . | TRBV7-7 | TGTGCTAGCAGCTTGCGGCTTAATGAAAAACTGTTTTTT | CASSLRLNEKLFF
. | TRBJ2-7 | TRBD2 | TRBV24-1 | TGTGCCACCAGTGCCGGCGGGAGGAACTACGAGCAGTACTTC | CATSAGGRNYEQYF
. | TRBJ2-2 | . | TRBV2 | TGTGCCACCGGGGGACACACCGGGGAGCTGTTTTTT | CATGGHTGELFF
. | TRBJ1-2 | TRBD1 | TRBV3-1/TRBV3-2 | TGTGCCAGCAGCCAAGGCAGGGGGCTTGGTGGCTACACCTTC | CASSQGRGLGGYTF
. | TRBJ2-3 | TRBD2 | TRBV11-3 | TGTGCCAGCGGACTAGGCGGGAGGCCAGATACGCAGTATTTT | CASGLGGRPDTQYF
. | TRBJ1-2 | TRBD1 | TRBV19 | TGTGCCAGTAGTGCCAGGGGGGCGAACTATGGCTACACCTTC | CASSARGANYGYTF
. | TRBJ2-1 | TRBD2 | TRBV9 | TGTGCCAGCAGCGTAGCGCCTAGCGGGGGCAATGAGCAGTTCTTC | CASSVAPSGGNEQFF
. | TRBJ2-3 | TRBD2 | TRBV5-1 | TGCGCCAGCAGCTTGGCCGGGGGGGCGACCCAAGATACGCAGTATTTT | CASSLAGGATQDTQYF
few | TRBJ1-2 | . | TRBV2 | TGTGCCAGCAACGGGGAGAACTATGGCTACACCTTC | CASNGENYGYTF